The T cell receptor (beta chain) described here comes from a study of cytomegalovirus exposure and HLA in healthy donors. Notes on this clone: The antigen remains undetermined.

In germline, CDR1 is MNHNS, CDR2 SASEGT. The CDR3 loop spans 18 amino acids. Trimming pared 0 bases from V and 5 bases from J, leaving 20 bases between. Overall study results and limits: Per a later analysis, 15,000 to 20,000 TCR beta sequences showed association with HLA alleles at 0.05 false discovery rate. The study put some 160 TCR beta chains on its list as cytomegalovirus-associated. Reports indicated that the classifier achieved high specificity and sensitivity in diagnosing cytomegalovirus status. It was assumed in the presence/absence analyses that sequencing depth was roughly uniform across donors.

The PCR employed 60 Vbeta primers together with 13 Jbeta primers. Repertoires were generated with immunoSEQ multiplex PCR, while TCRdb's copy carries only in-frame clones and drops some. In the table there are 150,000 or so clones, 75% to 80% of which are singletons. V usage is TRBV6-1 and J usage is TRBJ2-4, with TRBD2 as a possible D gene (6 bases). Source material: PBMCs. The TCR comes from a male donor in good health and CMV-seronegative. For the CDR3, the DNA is TGTGCCAGCAGTGAAGCGCTTCTTGGGGGGAGGCGACAAAACATTCAGTACTTC. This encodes CASSEALLGGRRQNIQYF.